Described below is a single T cell receptor (beta chain) sequence and its context. TCRdb's table, derived via immunoSEQ multiplex PCR, lists solely in-frame clones and lacks some. This sample yields about 25,000 clones, of which 85% to 90% are seen a single time; 4.9% belongs to the top ten. This entry comes from a study of blood T cell repertoires in COVID-19. Study details: T cells, B-cell-depleted T cells, or PBMCs supplied cDNA or gDNA.

Trimming removed 0 bases from V and 2 bases from J; junction bases left unmatched: 5. This CDR3 contains 16 residues. CDR1 is SGHRS, CDR2 YFSETQ, per germline. This TCR came from a man aged 70-80 years with active COVID-19. The rearrangement links TRBV5-1 to TRBJ2-3; 8 bases match TRBD1. The sequenced sample was peripheral blood. CDR3 sequence (DNA): TGCGCCAGCAGCTTGGAGGGCAGGGGGCTCACAGATACGCAGTATTTT. Its protein is CASSLEGRGLTDTQYF. The full variable domain, in which reference TRBV5-1 and TRBJ2-3 provide the parts outside the CDR3, is KAGVTQTPRYLIKTRGQQVTLSCSPISGHRSVSWYQQTPGQGLQFLFEYFSETQRNKGNFPGRFSGRQFSNSRSEMNVSTLELGDSALYLCASSLEGRGLTDTQYFGPGTRLTVL.